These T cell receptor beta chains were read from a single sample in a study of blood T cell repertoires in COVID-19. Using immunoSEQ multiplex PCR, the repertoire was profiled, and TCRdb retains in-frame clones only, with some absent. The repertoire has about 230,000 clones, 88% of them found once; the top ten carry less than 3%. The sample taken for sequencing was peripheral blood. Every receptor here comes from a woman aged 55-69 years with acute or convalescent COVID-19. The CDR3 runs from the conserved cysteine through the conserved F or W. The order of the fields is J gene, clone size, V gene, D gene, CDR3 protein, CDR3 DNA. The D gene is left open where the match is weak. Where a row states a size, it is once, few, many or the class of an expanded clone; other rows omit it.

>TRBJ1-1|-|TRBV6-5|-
CERGGESTEAFF
TGTGAGAGGGGCGGGGAGTCCACTGAAGCTTTCTTT
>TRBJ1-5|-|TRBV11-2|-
CASSLDGRGNQPQHF
TGTGCCAGCAGCTTAGATGGGAGGGGAAATCAGCCCCAGCATTTT
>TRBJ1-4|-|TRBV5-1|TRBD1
CASSEALTRGASSNEKLFF
TGCGCCAGCAGCGAAGCCCTTACCAGGGGGGCCAGCTCTAATGAAAAACTGTTTTTT
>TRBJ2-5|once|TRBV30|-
CAWTGDQETQYF
TGTGCCTGGACAGGGGATCAAGAGACCCAGTACTTC
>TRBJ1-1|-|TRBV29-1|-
CSVSRTETEAFF
TGCAGCGTCTCCAGGACTGAGACTGAAGCTTTCTTT
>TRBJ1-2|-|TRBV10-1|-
CASSESGRNYGYTF
TGCGCCAGCAGTGAGTCAGGGAGAAACTATGGCTACACCTTC
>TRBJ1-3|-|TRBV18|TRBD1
CASSPPQGDSGNTIYF
TGTGCCAGCTCACCACCGCAGGGGGACTCTGGAAACACCATATATTTT
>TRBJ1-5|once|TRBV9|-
CASSVGQIVYSNQPQHF
TGTGCCAGCAGCGTAGGGCAGATTGTGTATAGCAATCAGCCCCAGCATTTT
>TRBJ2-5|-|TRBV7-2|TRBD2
CASSASGRARETQYF
TGTGCCAGCAGCGCTAGCGGGAGGGCCCGGGAGACCCAGTACTTC
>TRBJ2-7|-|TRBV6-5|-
CASTLSGYGAYEQYF
TGTGCCAGCACCCTGAGCGGCTATGGGGCCTACGAGCAGTACTTC
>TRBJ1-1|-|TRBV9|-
CASSVAPGGEAEAFF
TGTGCCAGCAGCGTAGCCCCTGGTGGGGAGGCTGAAGCTTTCTTT
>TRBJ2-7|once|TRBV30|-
CAWSDGSSYEQYF
TGTGCCTGGAGTGACGGGTCCTCCTACGAGCAGTACTTC
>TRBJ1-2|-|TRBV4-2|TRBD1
CASSQAGPTGDGYTF
TGTGCCAGCAGCCAAGCGGGCCCGACAGGGGATGGCTACACCTTC
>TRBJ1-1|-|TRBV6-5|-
CASSYTRQTTEAFF
TGTGCCAGCAGTTACACCCGACAGACTACTGAAGCTTTCTTT
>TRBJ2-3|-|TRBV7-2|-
CASSLGVLERARDTQYF
TGTGCCAGCTCCTTAGGGGTTTTGGAGCGGGCCAGAGATACGCAGTATTTT
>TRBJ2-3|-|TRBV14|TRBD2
CASSRGSPADTQYF
TGTGCCAGCAGCCGCGGGAGTCCCGCAGATACGCAGTATTTT
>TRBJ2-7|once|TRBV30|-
CAWRRTPSYEQYF
TGTGCCTGGAGGAGAACTCCTTCCTACGAGCAGTACTTC
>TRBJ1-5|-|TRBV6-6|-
CASMGAGQPQHF
TGTGCCAGCATGGGGGCGGGTCAGCCCCAGCATTTT
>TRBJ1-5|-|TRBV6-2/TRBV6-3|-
CASSNPGKPQHF
TGTGCCAGCAGTAATCCGGGAAAGCCCCAGCATTTT
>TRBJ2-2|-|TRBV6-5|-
CASSYKGRANTGELFF
TGTGCCAGCAGTTACAAAGGCCGGGCGAACACCGGGGAGCTGTTTTTT
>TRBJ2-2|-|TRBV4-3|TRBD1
CASSRDREGELFF
TGCGCCAGCAGCAGGGACAGGGAGGGGGAGCTGTTTTTT
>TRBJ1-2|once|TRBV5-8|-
CASSFGGGGTSGYTF
TGTGCCAGCAGCTTTGGGGGCGGGGGAACATCTGGCTACACCTTC
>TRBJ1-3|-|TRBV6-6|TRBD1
CASSYRTGVGNTIYF
TGTGCCAGCAGTTACCGGACAGGGGTTGGAAACACCATATATTTT
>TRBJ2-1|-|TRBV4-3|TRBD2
CASSQEIAGGPYNEQFF
TGCGCCAGCAGCCAAGAAATTGCGGGAGGGCCTTACAATGAGCAGTTCTTC
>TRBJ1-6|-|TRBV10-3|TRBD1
CAIRQSTGTGESPLHF
TGTGCCATCAGACAGTCTACCGGGACAGGGGAATCACCCCTCCACTTT
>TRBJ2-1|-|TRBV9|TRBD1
CASSVGGQGMGEQFF
TGTGCCAGCAGCGTGGGGGGACAGGGAATGGGTGAGCAGTTCTTC
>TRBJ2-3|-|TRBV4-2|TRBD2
CASSQDHLAEATDTQYF
TGTGCCAGCAGCCAAGATCATCTAGCGGAGGCCACAGATACGCAGTATTTT
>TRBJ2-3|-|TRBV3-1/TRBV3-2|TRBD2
CASSRWTSGGYTDTQYF
TGTGCCAGCAGCCGTTGGACTAGCGGGGGGTACACAGATACGCAGTATTTT
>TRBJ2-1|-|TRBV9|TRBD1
CASSVGDSRYNEQFF
TGTGCCAGCAGCGTAGGGGACAGCAGGTACAATGAGCAGTTCTTC
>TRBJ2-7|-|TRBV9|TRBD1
CASSVGGTGGNEQYF
TGTGCCAGCAGCGTAGGAGGGACAGGGGGGAACGAGCAGTACTTC
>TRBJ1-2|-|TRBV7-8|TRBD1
CASSSVSGGANYGYTF
TGTGCCAGCAGCTCCGTTTCAGGGGGCGCTAACTATGGCTACACCTTC
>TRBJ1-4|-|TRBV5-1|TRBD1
CASSWTGEEKLFF
TGCGCCAGCAGCTGGACAGGGGAAGAAAAACTGTTTTTT
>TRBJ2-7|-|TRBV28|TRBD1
CASFDRASPYEQYF
TGTGCCAGTTTTGACAGGGCATCTCCCTACGAGCAGTACTTC
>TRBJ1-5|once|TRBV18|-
CASSASDSNQPQHF
TGTGCCAGCTCAGCGTCCGATAGCAATCAGCCCCAGCATTTT
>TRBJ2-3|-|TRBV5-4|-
CASSLVQTDTQYF
TGTGCCAGCAGCTTGGTCCAGACAGATACGCAGTATTTT
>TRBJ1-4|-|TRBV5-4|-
CASSLDAGYEKLFF
TGTGCCAGCAGCTTGGACGCAGGGTATGAAAAACTGTTTTTT
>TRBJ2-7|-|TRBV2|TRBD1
CASSAPSTGNAEQYF
TGTGCCAGCAGCGCTCCGTCGACAGGGAATGCCGAGCAGTACTTC
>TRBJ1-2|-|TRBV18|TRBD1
CASSPVTGDLLDYGYTF
TGTGCCAGCTCCCCCGTGACAGGGGATCTACTAGACTATGGCTACACCTTC
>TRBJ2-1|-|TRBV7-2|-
CASSPPGGAQQFF
TGTGCCAGCAGCCCCCCTGGGGGGGCGCAACAGTTCTTC
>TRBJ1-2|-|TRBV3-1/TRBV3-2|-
CASSQGTSPGYTF
TGTGCCAGCAGCCAGGGCACAAGCCCAGGCTACACCTTC
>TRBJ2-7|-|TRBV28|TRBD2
CAMVSGGQAYEQYF
TGTGCCATGGTTAGCGGGGGCCAAGCGTACGAGCAGTACTTC
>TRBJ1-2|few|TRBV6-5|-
CASRMGGGYTF
TGTGCCAGCAGGATGGGGGGAGGCTACACCTTC